This TCR beta chain comes out of a study of blood T cells in healthy people across ages. Germline lookup yields CDR1 MDHEN and CDR2 SYDVKM. With 7 bases clipped from V and 2 bases from J, the junction kept 5 bases outside the gene matches. This CDR3 region has 15 residues. The people who gave samples were healthy Caucasians from Russia, aged about 6 to 100. No fewer than 7 million PBMCs went into each sample. Next came a second PCR, run for about 7 to 12 cycles, which used a sample-barcoded 5' primer along with a J-beta primer mix. TCRdb used MiXCR to reprocess the 5' RACE reads, holding one entry per CDR3 protein. The profile shows about 1.8 million distinct CDR3 sequences, around 50% of them singletons.

This sequence originates from a woman aged 40-49 years in good health. The sample was blood. The chain recombines TRBV28 with TRBJ2-1; TRBD1 agrees at 10 bases. The CDR3 region is CASTRQGAAYNEQFF. The DNA for the CDR3 is TGTGCCAGCACCCGACAGGGGGCCGCCTACAATGAGCAGTTCTTC.